This T cell receptor (beta chain) was documented in a study of cytomegalovirus exposure and HLA in healthy donors. Study summary: Earlier sequencing of around 190 million T cells yielded approximately 100 million unique TCR beta sequences.

The CDR3 consists of 13 residues. The germline V and J ends were trimmed by 1 base and 2 bases, with 3 bases remaining between them. The V gene's germline CDR1 is MGHRA and CDR2 YSYEKL. Remarks on this clone: The antigen remains unidentified.

Study-wide results and caveats: Donors were assumed by presence/absence analyses to have roughly uniform sequencing depth.

In the PCR, 60 Vbeta and 13 Jbeta primers were used. Repertoires were generated with immunoSEQ multiplex PCR, while TCRdb's copy carries only in-frame clones and drops some. The sample lists tens of thousands of clones, 65% to 70% occurring once. This chain links TRBV4-1 with TRBJ1-5; D is ambiguous. The sequenced sample consisted of PBMCs. The receptor was derived from a woman under 40 in good health and CMV-seronegative. The CDR3 bases are TGCGCCAGCAGCCAAGCCGGCAATCAGCCCCAGCATTTT. This translates into CASSQAGNQPQHF.